The 17 T cell receptor beta chains below were found in one sample sequenced in a study of cytomegalovirus exposure and HLA in healthy donors (dated by TCRdb to 2016 to 2017). The method was the immunoSEQ multiplex PCR assay. A mixture of 60 forward primers for TCR Vbeta segments and 13 reverse primers for TCR Jbeta segments was used in the multiplex PCR. TCRdb obtained this table from immuneACCESS and retained in-frame rearrangements with V and J assigned. These tables miss some clones; where compared with another copy, unresolved V genes account for less than half of the shortfall, and the remainder is unexplained. For this sample there are approximately 100,000 clones; 60% to 80% appear just once. 4% of the sample is held by the ten biggest clonotypes. The sample comprised PBMCs. The receptors shown here come from a man in his forties or fifties in good health and CMV-seropositive.

This clone was picked up a small number of times. CDR3 nucleotide sequence: TGTGCCTGGACCTCCCCGGACAGGACGAACACTGAAGCTTTCTTT. Residues: CAWTSPDRTNTEAFF. This chain joins TRBV30 and TRBJ1-1, with 7 bases fitting TRBD1. This CDR3 region has 15 residues. Losses at the gene ends were 4 bases for V and 1 base for J; bases not matched to a gene: 9. The V gene's germline CDR1 is GTSNPN and CDR2 SVGIG (reference sequence). Complete variable domain (other parts from reference TRBV30 and TRBJ1-1): SQTIHQWPATLVQPVGSPLSLECTVEGTSNPNLYWYRQAAGRGLQLLFYSVGIGQISSEVPQNLSASRPQDRQFILSSKKLLLSDSGFYLCAWTSPDRTNTEAFFGQGTRLTVV.

This clone occurred a few times. The V gene is TRBV5-4, the J gene TRBJ1-1; D gene ambiguous. Deletions cut 1 base from V and 1 base from J, with 8 bases between. Looked up from germline, CDR1 is SGHNT and CDR2 is YYREEE (reference sequence). The CDR3 covers 14 residues. The DNA of the CDR3 is TGTGCCAGCAGCTTGTACAGCCCGAACACTGAAGCTTTCTTT. This codes for CASSLYSPNTEAFF.

The V call is TRBV6-6, the J call TRBJ2-2, with a possible D match to TRBD1 (6 bases). This CDR3 is built from 13 residues. V shed 10 bases and J shed 7 bases, with 16 bases lying between them. Germline CDR1 reads MNHNY; CDR2 reads SVGAGI (reference sequence). This CDR3 reads CATQQGIYGELFF. The CDR3 DNA is TGTGCCACACAACAGGGTATATACGGGGAGCTGTTTTTT.

The V gene is TRBV29-1, the J gene TRBJ2-7; D may be TRBD2 (7 bases). V was cut by 5 bases and J by 4 bases, with 18 bases left in between. The CDR3 totals 14 residues. Germline CDR1 and CDR2: SQVTM and ANQGSEA. CDR3 nucleotides: TGCAGCGTTTCCTCGACGGGGAGGGGGTACGAGCAGTACTTC. It encodes CSVSSTGRGYEQYF.

V is TRBV6-6 and J is TRBJ2-3; 7 positions agree with TRBD1. The germline V gene has CDR1 MNHNY and CDR2 SVGAGI (reference sequence). This CDR3 region has 16 residues. Trimming at V came to 4 bases and at J to 0 bases, leaving 7 bases not matched to a gene. The CDR3: CASSLHGTASTDTQYF. In nucleotides, the CDR3 is TGTGCCAGCAGTTTACACGGGACAGCCAGCACAGATACGCAGTATTTT.

The V and J genes are TRBV27 and TRBJ2-2; 7 bases are shared with TRBD1. Germline V lookup: CDR1 MNHEY, CDR2 SMNVEV (reference sequence). The CDR3 is made up of 15 amino acids. V was clipped by 5 bases and J by 5 bases; unmatched bases: 8. DNA of the CDR3: TGTGCCAGCAGTCCACGACAGGGACGAACCGGGGAGCTGTTTTTT. Translated, it gives CASSPRQGRTGELFF.

The genes are TRBV19 and TRBJ1-2; a weak D match, TRBD1 (5 bases). The CDR3 has 15 residues. Trimming took 6 bases from V and 2 from J, leaving 16 bases between them. From germline, CDR1 is LNHDA and CDR2 SQIVND (reference sequence). Written as DNA, the CDR3 is TGTGCCAGTAGAGATGCCGGGACTCGGAACTATGGCTACACCTTC. Protein sequence: CASRDAGTRNYGYTF. The full variable domain, rest sourced from reference TRBV19 and TRBJ1-2, is DGGITQSPKYLFRKEGQNVTLSCEQNLNHDAMYWYRQDPGQGLRLIYYSQIVNDFQKGDIAEGYSVSREKKESFPLTVTSAQKNPTAFYLCASRDAGTRNYGYTFGSGTRLTVV.

The chain is built from TRBV13 and TRBJ2-1; 7 nucleotides align to TRBD2. J gave up 5 bases and V 7 bases, and 5 bases lay outside the gene matches. The CDR3 has 13 amino acids. Germline CDR1 PRHDT, CDR2 FYEKMQ (reference sequence). As DNA, the CDR3 is TGTGCCAGCAATTTAGCGGGCGACAATGAGCAGTTCTTC. This translates into CASNLAGDNEQFF.

The gene calls are TRBV6-5 and TRBJ1-1; possible D gene TRBD1, 6 bases. Per the germline V gene, CDR1 is MNHEY and CDR2 is SVGAGI. The V end lost 1 base, the J end lost 0 bases, and 9 bases lay between the germline ends. The CDR3 has 15 residues. In DNA form, the CDR3 reads TGTGCCAGCAGTTACTGGGGGCTAATGAACACTGAAGCTTTCTTT. Protein: CASSYWGLMNTEAFF.

The CDR3 protein is CASSLGQNNEQFF. For the CDR3, the DNA is TGTGCCAGCAGCTTAGGGCAGAACAATGAGCAGTTCTTC. The chain combines TRBV11-2 with TRBJ2-1; no firm D call. From germline, CDR1 is SGHAT and CDR2 FQNNGV. The germline V and J ends were trimmed by 1 base and 5 bases, with 6 bases remaining between them. This CDR3 is 13 amino acids long. The entire variable domain, with the rest obtained from reference TRBV11-2 and TRBJ2-1, is as follows: EAGVAQSPRYKIIEKRQSVAFWCNPISGHATLYWYQQILGQGPKLLIQFQNNGVVDDSQLPKDRFSAERLKGVDSTLKIQPAKLEDSAVYLCASSLGQNNEQFFGPGTRLTVL.

The genes are TRBV6-5 and TRBJ2-6; no reliable D call. V was pared by 0 bases and J by 2 bases, with 8 bases between. The CDR3 runs 16 residues. Germline V gene sequence: CDR1 MNHEY, CDR2 SVGAGI. CDR3 in DNA: TGTGCCAGCAGTTACTCGACTCTAACTGGGGCCAACGTCCTGACTTTC. Translation gives CASSYSTLTGANVLTF.

This chain connects TRBV5-4 to TRBJ2-1; the match to TRBD2 covers 14 bases. V lost 2 bases and J lost 7; bases outside the gene matches: 5. This CDR3 is 16 amino acids long. Per germline, CDR1 SGHNT and CDR2 YYREEE (reference sequence). The CDR3: CASSFTGLAGVNEQFF. CDR3 bases: TGTGCCAGCAGCTTCACGGGACTAGCGGGAGTTAATGAGCAGTTCTTC.

This rearrangement joins TRBV2 to TRBJ2-5; 8 nucleotides align to TRBD2. V shed 5 bases, J shed 5 bases, and the junction held 4 bases outside the gene matches. CDR3 length: 13 residues. Germline V gene data show CDR1 as SNHLY and CDR2 as FYNNEI. CDR3 sequence reads: CASSREGGETQYF. CDR3 nucleotide sequence: TGTGCCAGCAGTCGGGAGGGGGGGGAGACCCAGTACTTC.

In this sample, this clone turned up a few times. The V call is TRBV6-1, the J call TRBJ1-5; 7 bases agree with TRBD1. CDR3 length equals 15 residues. In germline, CDR1 is MNHNS, CDR2 SASEGT. V was clipped by 3 bases and J by 5 bases; unmatched bases: 7. The DNA of the CDR3 is TGTGCCAGCAGTGATAAGACAGGGATTCATCAGCCCCAGCATTTT. Residues: CASSDKTGIHQPQHF.

The rearrangement joins TRBV14 to TRBJ1-1; tentative D call: TRBD1 (6 bases). This CDR3 contains 17 residues. The germline CDR1 and CDR2 sequences are SGHDN and FVKESK. Trimming removed 1 base at V and 1 base at J, with 16 bases between. CDR3 nucleotides: TGTGCCAGCAGCCAAGTAGGGGGTAGACTGGGGAACACTGAAGCTTTCTTT. It specifies CASSQVGGRLGNTEAFF.

This sequence joins TRBV19 and TRBJ1-4; D gene uncertain. The CDR3 loop spans 13 amino acids. Per the germline V gene, CDR1 is LNHDA and CDR2 is SQIVND (reference sequence). Trimming took off 7 bases at V and 2 bases at J, with 8 bases between the two ends. The CDR3, as DNA: TGTGCCAGTACGGCGGATACTAATGAAAAACTGTTTTTT. Translation: CASTADTNEKLFF.

This clone was seen just once. The chain combines TRBV10-1 with TRBJ2-7, with D tentatively TRBD1 (6 bases). Between the trimmed V and J ends, which lost 6 bases and 3 bases, there was a span of 21 bases. Germline CDR1 is WNHNN and CDR2 is SYGVQD (reference sequence). This CDR3 has 16 residues. The CDR3 region is CASRTFPGHGSYEQYF. The CDR3 bases are TGCGCCAGCAGAACATTCCCGGGACATGGAAGCTACGAGCAGTACTTC.